This TCR beta chain was captured by sequencing in a study of blood T cell repertoires in COVID-19. Study background: From the United States, Italy and Spain came samples of acute and convalescent COVID-19. The cDNA or gDNA used as material had been derived from T cells, B-cell-depleted T cells, or PBMCs.

From germline, CDR1 is LNHDA and CDR2 SQIVND (reference sequence). Trimming took 4 bases from V and 6 from J; bases not matched to a gene: 7. The CDR3 spans 14 residues. Original data processing: Amplification of reference gene primers provided the estimated nucleated cell counts. Data came from immunoSEQ multiplex PCR; TCRdb stores just in-frame clones and leaves some out. Clonal size and the V and J genes are those of that table, whereas D and trimming came from the DNA. Of some 180,000 clones listed, roughly three quarters were seen once; the top ten hold roughly 8.7%. The sample comprised peripheral blood. The V call is TRBV19, the J call TRBJ2-5; 8 bases match TRBD1. This sequence originates from a woman in her forties or fifties with active or convalescent COVID-19. Here the CDR3 reads CASSKDRDGQTQYF. DNA of the CDR3: TGTGCCAGTAGTAAGGACAGGGACGGACAGACCCAGTACTTC.